These 21 T cell receptor beta chains share one sample of origin, sequenced in a study of cytomegalovirus exposure and HLA in healthy donors. Vbeta (60) and Jbeta (13) primers were used in the PCR. TCRdb's copy holds only in-frame clones and misses some; the assay was immunoSEQ multiplex PCR. The sample spans 200,000 or so clones; the ten largest clones claim approximately 0.74%. Sample: PBMCs. These receptors originate from a boy under 18 in good health and CMV-seronegative.

The DNA of the CDR3 is TGTGCCAGCAGCAAGACAGGGGAGGATATCTATGGCTACACCTTC. It codes for CASSKTGEDIYGYTF. The chain combines TRBV7-6 with TRBJ1-2, with 8 bases fitting TRBD1. The germline V gene encodes CDR1 SGHVS and CDR2 FNYEAQ. The CDR3 has 15 residues. J lost 4 bases, V lost 5 bases, and 9 bases had no gene match.

This rearrangement joins TRBV28 to TRBJ2-7; D possibly corresponds to TRBD2 (6 bases). This CDR3 has 16 amino acids. Between the trimmed V and J ends, which lost 6 bases and 3 bases, there was a span of 21 bases. CDR1 is MDHEN and CDR2 is SYDVKM in the germline V gene. The CDR3 spells CASRPGGLGVHYEQYF. As DNA, the CDR3 is TGTGCCAGCAGACCTGGGGGGTTAGGGGTCCACTACGAGCAGTACTTC. The whole variable domain, remainder taken from reference TRBV28 and TRBJ2-7, is DVKVTQSSRYLVKRTGEKVFLECVQDMDHENMFWYRQDPGLGLRLIYFSYDVKMKEKGDIPEGYSVSREKKERFSLILESASTNQTSMYLCASRPGGLGVHYEQYFGPGTRLTVT.

The V gene is TRBV11-2, the J gene TRBJ1-2; the match to TRBD1 covers 11 bases. V shed 5 bases and J 0 bases; nucleotides not matched to a gene: 8. CDR1 and CDR2 (germline): SGHAT, FQNNGV. The CDR3 spans 17 residues. CDR3 protein: CASSAGQGGLTNYGYTF. CDR3 in DNA: TGTGCCAGCAGCGCGGGACAGGGGGGCCTAACTAACTATGGCTACACCTTC.

The CDR3 region has the DNA TGTGCCAGCAGCGTAGGTACTCATTCCGGGGAGCTGTTTTTT. Translation: CASSVGTHSGELFF. V gene TRBV9 combines with J gene TRBJ2-2, with D unresolved. Trimming stripped 0 bases from V and 6 bases from J, with 9 bases between. Germline CDR1 is SGDLS and CDR2 is YYNGEE. This CDR3 region has 14 residues.

The V and J genes are TRBV10-3 and TRBJ2-5; tentatively, D is TRBD2 (5 bases). The DNA matches TRBJ2-7 better at its end, which makes the J call doubtful. The CDR3 covers 11 residues. Germline-derived CDR1 and CDR2 are ENHRY and SYGVKD. CDR3: CAISEAGEQYF. As DNA, the CDR3 is TGTGCCATCAGTGAGGCGGGCGAGCAGTACTTC.

The CDR3, as DNA: TGTGCCAGCAATCGGGACAGGGGGCCCAAAAACATTCAGTACTTC. Protein product: CASNRDRGPKNIQYF. The chain uses TRBV14 and TRBJ2-4; 12 bases are shared with TRBD1. This CDR3 region has 15 residues. The V gene end was trimmed by 7 bases and the J gene end by 2 bases; junction bases not matched to a gene: 3. Germline V CDR1 and CDR2: SGHDN, FVKESK.

CDR3 loop: CASSRWRDRNYGYTF. The CDR3 DNA is TGTGCCAGCAGTCGTTGGAGGGACAGGAACTATGGCTACACCTTC. The rearrangement uses TRBV14 and TRBJ1-2, with TRBD1 identical over 8 bases. Unmatched junction bases numbered 8, after V lost 6 bases and J lost 2 bases. The CDR3 runs 15 residues. Per germline, CDR1 SGHDN and CDR2 FVKESK.

The chain recombines TRBV30 with TRBJ1-1; 10 bases fit TRBD1. Germline values: CDR1 GTSNPN, CDR2 SVGIG (reference sequence). V lost 0 bases to trimming and J lost 3 bases; unmatched junction nucleotides: 7. The CDR3 is 16 amino acids. CDR3 coding DNA: TGTGCCTGGAGTGTAGTCCCCGGGACAGGGGACACTGAAGCTTTCTTT. Protein: CAWSVVPGTGDTEAFF. Full variable domain (missing parts from reference TRBV30 and TRBJ1-1): SQTIHQWPATLVQPVGSPLSLECTVEGTSNPNLYWYRQAAGRGLQLLFYSVGIGQISSEVPQNLSASRPQDRQFILSSKKLLLSDSGFYLCAWSVVPGTGDTEAFFGQGTRLTVV.

This chain uses TRBV9 with TRBJ2-1, with D possibly matching TRBD2 (6 bases). This CDR3 is built from 16 residues. Germline V gene sequence: CDR1 SGDLS, CDR2 YYNGEE. Trimming left V 3 bases short and J 0 bases short, with 13 bases between. CDR3 nucleotides: TGTGCCAGCAGCGGGGGGGTAAGTAGCTCCTACAATGAGCAGTTCTTC. Amino acids: CASSGGVSSSYNEQFF.

V is TRBV11-2 and J is TRBJ1-2; D is unclear. CDR1 and CDR2 (germline): SGHAT, FQNNGV. The CDR3 has 12 amino acids. Trimming removed 4 bases at V and 4 bases at J, with 7 bases between. The CDR3 region is CASSSPGYGYTF. The CDR3 DNA reads TGTGCCAGCAGCTCCCCCGGCTATGGCTACACCTTC.

This CDR3 reads CASSTRDSEGNTIYF. DNA for the CDR3: TGTGCCAGTAGTACGCGGGACTCAGAGGGAAACACCATATATTTT. The chain recombines TRBV19 with TRBJ1-3; D is possibly TRBD1 (5 bases). The CDR3 extends over 15 amino acids. Trimming took 4 bases from V and 4 from J, leaving 14 bases between them. CDR1 is LNHDA and CDR2 is SQIVND in the germline V gene (reference sequence). Full variable domain (outside the CDR3, taken from reference TRBV19 and TRBJ1-3): DGGITQSPKYLFRKEGQNVTLSCEQNLNHDAMYWYRQDPGQGLRLIYYSQIVNDFQKGDIAEGYSVSREKKESFPLTVTSAQKNPTAFYLCASSTRDSEGNTIYFGEGSWLTVV.

V gene TRBV6-5 combines with J gene TRBJ1-1; 7 bases agree with TRBD1. This CDR3 has 15 amino acids. V trimming: 6 bases; J trimming: 2 bases; junction bases outside the gene matches: 9. Germline V CDR1 and CDR2: MNHEY, SVGAGI. CDR3 residues: CASRTDRARNTEAFF. CDR3 nucleotide sequence: TGTGCCAGCAGAACTGACAGGGCACGCAACACTGAAGCTTTCTTT.

The chain links TRBV10-2 to TRBJ1-6, with TRBD1 matching 7 bases. V was clipped by 6 bases and J by 7 bases; unmatched bases: 3. Germline V lookup: CDR1 WSHSY, CDR2 SAAADI. CDR3 size: 13 residues. CDR3 coding DNA: TGCGCCAGCAGGGACAGGTCGAATTCACCCCTCCACTTT. Its translation is CASRDRSNSPLHF.

This chain connects TRBV11-2 to TRBJ2-3; tentative D call: TRBD2 (6 bases). Per the germline V gene, CDR1 is SGHAT and CDR2 is FQNNGV. Trimming shortened V by 1 base and J by 0 bases, and 8 bases separated the two germline ends. The CDR3 totals 15 residues. The CDR3 loop is CASSLVGGSTDTQYF. In nucleotides, the CDR3 is TGTGCCAGCAGCTTAGTTGGGGGGAGCACAGATACGCAGTATTTT.

The rearrangement joins TRBV14 to TRBJ2-1; D is unresolved. Trimming took off 4 bases at V and 0 bases at J, with 7 bases between the two ends. This CDR3 has 14 residues. CDR1 SGHDN and CDR2 FVKESK come from the germline V gene. This chain's CDR3 is CASSRGSSYNEQFF. The DNA of the CDR3 is TGTGCCAGCAGCCGAGGCAGCTCCTACAATGAGCAGTTCTTC.

The V call is TRBV2, the J call TRBJ1-4; D is unclear. V lost 4 bases and J 8 bases, leaving 11 bases between the germline ends. This CDR3 is built from 13 residues. Germline V gene data show CDR1 as SNHLY and CDR2 as FYNNEI. CDR3 nucleotide sequence: TGTGCCAGCAGTGTTCGGGTTGTGGAAAAACTGTTTTTT. Amino acids: CASSVRVVEKLFF.

This chain joins TRBV19 and TRBJ1-2; no reliable D call. There are 18 residues in the CDR3. V was pared by 7 bases and J by 2 bases, with 26 bases between. Per germline, CDR1 LNHDA and CDR2 SQIVND (reference sequence). CDR3 loop: CASNPRLAGENRNYGYTF. In nucleotides, the CDR3 is TGTGCCAGTAACCCCCGCCTGGCGGGCGAAAATCGAAACTATGGCTACACCTTC.

V gene TRBV28 combines with J gene TRBJ2-7; TRBD1 agrees at 9 bases. Germline V gives CDR1 MDHEN, CDR2 SYDVKM. The junction had 16 bases not matched to a gene; V was cut back by 7 bases and J by 9 bases. The CDR3 sequence is 15 residues long. The CDR3 sequence is CASIKAQGAGMGQYF. DNA for the CDR3: TGTGCCAGCATCAAGGCACAGGGGGCCGGAATGGGGCAGTACTTC.

This rearrangement joins TRBV28 to TRBJ2-1, with D possibly matching TRBD1 (6 bases). V was clipped by 10 bases and J by 6 bases, with 19 bases between them. The CDR3 spans 14 residues. Germline CDR1 reads MDHEN; CDR2 reads SYDVKM. CDR3 sequence reads: CATRPGASPNEQFF. The DNA of the CDR3 is TGTGCCACCAGACCAGGGGCATCCCCCAATGAGCAGTTCTTC.

The V gene is TRBV15, the J gene TRBJ2-7; 7 nucleotides match TRBD1. The length of the CDR3 is 15 residues. Germline lookup yields CDR1 LNHNV and CDR2 YYDKDF (reference sequence). The V and J ends lost 0 bases and 7 bases, in that order; junction bases with no gene match: 9. This chain's CDR3 is CATSRETKGADEQYF. The DNA of the CDR3 is TGTGCCACCAGCAGAGAAACGAAGGGGGCGGATGAGCAGTACTTC.

The V call is TRBV15, the J call TRBJ2-1; 10 bases fit TRBD2. CDR1 and CDR2 from the germline V gene are LNHNV and YYDKDF (reference sequence). There are 17 residues in the CDR3. Germline trimming cut 0 bases from V and 6 bases from J; bases unmatched to any gene: 8. CDR3 coding DNA: TGTGCCACCAGCAGAGATCTAGGGACTAGCGTCTTCAATGAGCAGTTCTTC. Translation: CATSRDLGTSVFNEQFF.